Listed below are T cell receptor beta chains from one sample, sequenced in a study of T cells in Graves' hyperthyroidism and ophthalmopathy. Each CDR3 protein is one row after TCRdb ran MiXCR on the multiplex PCR reads. The sample shows 660,000 or so distinct CDR3 sequences, just under 45% of them seen only once. Sequencing used peripheral blood or thyroid tissue (not recorded which). These receptor sequences come from an adult man with Graves' disease, either hyperthyroidism or ophthalmopathy (not recorded which). The CDR3 runs from the conserved cysteine through the conserved F or W. Fields, in order: clone size, J gene, V gene, D gene, CDR3 DNA, CDR3 protein. The D gene is left open where the match is weak. Only some rows state a clone size, as once, few, many or a class for expanded clones.

many | TRBJ2-5 | TRBV12-3/TRBV12-4 | . | TGTGCCAGCAGCGAAGACCCTCTACGGGGAGAGACCCAGTACTTC | CASSEDPLRGETQYF
. | TRBJ1-6 | TRBV7-9 | . | TGTGCCAGCAGCTTAGATCGGTGGGGAGGTTCACCCCTCCACTTT | CASSLDRWGGSPLHF
. | TRBJ1-4 | TRBV11-2 | . | TGTGCCAGCAGCTTATCCCAGGCAACCGGGCCCCCGGGGACTAATGAAAAACTGTTTTTT | CASSLSQATGPPGTNEKLFF
few | TRBJ1-1 | TRBV2 | . | TGTGCCAGCAGTCCATTGCGGCCGCTAGGAACTGAAGCTTTCTTT | CASSPLRPLGTEAFF
few | TRBJ2-7 | TRBV6-6 | . | TGTGCCAGCAGTGACCCCAGGGCCGCCCTATCCTACGAGCAGTACTTC | CASSDPRAALSYEQYF
. | TRBJ1-2 | TRBV5-5 | TRBD1 | TGTGCCAGCAGCGTGGGACAGGGGAGCTTTGGCTACACCTTC | CASSVGQGSFGYTF
. | TRBJ2-7 | TRBV10-3 | . | TGTGCCAGCAGGACTGCGGGGCCGCCTTACGAGCAGTACTTC | CASRTAGPPYEQYF
many | TRBJ2-7 | TRBV20-1 | TRBD1 | TGCAGTGCTGCCGGGACAGGGGACGAGCAGTACTTC | CSAAGTGDEQYF
. | TRBJ2-5 | TRBV7-2 | . | TGTGCCAGCAGCTGGGGTGCAATTGGTGAGACCCAGTACTTC | CASSWGAIGETQYF
many | TRBJ2-5 | TRBV7-8 | . | TGTGCCAGCAGCTTGGCGGGGATGGAGACCCAGTACTTC | CASSLAGMETQYF
many | TRBJ2-5 | TRBV9 | . | TGTGCCAGCAGCGTAGATGGGGGGCAATTAGAGACCCAGTACTTC | CASSVDGGQLETQYF
. | TRBJ1-1 | TRBV11-3 | . | TGTGCCAGCAGCGTAAGCATAGTTGGCCCTGAAGCTTTCTTT | CASSVSIVGPEAFF
once | TRBJ2-2 | TRBV7-2 | . | TGTGCCAGCAGCTTAGCCGCACAGGGCGGGGGCGGGGAGCTGTTTTTT | CASSLAAQGGGGELFF
. | TRBJ1-5 | TRBV18 | . | TGTGCCAGCTCACCACTTTCCAGTAGCAATCAGCCCCAGCATTTT | CASSPLSSSNQPQHF
. | TRBJ2-7 | TRBV11-1 | . | TGTGCCAGCAGCTTGGGGGCCCAGCGGGGCAGCTACGAGCAGTACTTC | CASSLGAQRGSYEQYF
. | TRBJ1-5 | TRBV24-1 | . | TGTGCCACCAGTGGGGATGGATACAATAGCAATCAGCCCCAGCATTTT | CATSGDGYNSNQPQHF
few | TRBJ1-2 | TRBV29-1 | . | TGTGCCTGGAGTGCCATTGGTGAGCACTATGGCTACACCTTC | CAWSAIGEHYGYTF
few | TRBJ1-3 | TRBV19 | . | TGTGCCGCGAGGACTGGAAACACCATATATTTT | CAARTGNTIYF
many | TRBJ2-6 | TRBV25-1 | TRBD1 | TGTGCCAGCAGTGAGAGCTCAGGGGGCTCTGGGGCCAACGTCCTGACTTTC | CASSESSGGSGANVLTF
many | TRBJ2-2 | TRBV2 | . | TGTGCCAGCAACCCGACACAGAACACCGGGGAGCTGTTTTTT | CASNPTQNTGELFF
many | TRBJ1-2 | TRBV11-3 | . | TGTGCCAGCAGCCCGGACAGAGGGAACTATGGCTACACCTTC | CASSPDRGNYGYTF
many | TRBJ2-5 | TRBV2 | . | TGTGCCAGCAGTGTGTTACAAGAGACCCAGTACTTC | CASSVLQETQYF
. | TRBJ1-5 | TRBV25-1 | TRBD1 | TGTGCCAGCAGTGGGACAGGGAACAGGGGCAATCAGCCCCAGCATTTT | CASSGTGNRGNQPQHF
. | TRBJ1-3 | TRBV18 | . | TGTGCCAGCTCACCAAGGGACATGAACTCTGGAAACACCATATATTTT | CASSPRDMNSGNTIYF
once | TRBJ2-5 | TRBV7-9 | TRBD1 | TGTGCCAGCAGCGCCTCCGGGACAGGGGGCGCGGAGACCCAGTACTTC | CASSASGTGGAETQYF
few | TRBJ1-1 | TRBV7-9 | . | TGTGCCAGCAGCTTATGGGGGTCGAACACTGAAGCTTTCTTT | CASSLWGSNTEAFF
many | TRBJ1-4 | TRBV10-3 | . | TGTGCCAGTGGATCGATGGGCAGGGGTCAATCCCGGGATAATGAAAAACTGTTTTTT | CASGSMGRGQSRDNEKLFF
. | TRBJ1-2 | TRBV5-1 | TRBD1 | TGCGCCAGCAGCTCCACAGGGGGCGCGGGCTATGGCTACACCTTC | CASSSTGGAGYGYTF
few | TRBJ2-5 | TRBV7-9 | . | TGTGCCAGCAGCCAGACCGGGACCCAAGAGACCCAGTACTTC | CASSQTGTQETQYF
. | TRBJ2-7 | TRBV6-5 | . | TGTGCCAGCAGTTACGGGCAGCAAAACTACGAGCAGTACTTC | CASSYGQQNYEQYF
. | TRBJ1-5 | TRBV12-3/TRBV12-4 | . | TGTGCCAGCAAACCCGGGACACTTAGCAATCAGCCCCAGCATTTT | CASKPGTLSNQPQHF
. | TRBJ1-6 | TRBV15 | TRBD1 | TGTGCCACCAGCAGCCCCGACAGGGACTCCTATAATTCACCCCTCCACTTT | CATSSPDRDSYNSPLHF
. | TRBJ1-5 | TRBV2 | TRBD1 | TGTGCCAGCAGGTTCCCGGGACAGGGAACAGAGACCCAGCATTTT | CASRFPGQGTETQHF
once | TRBJ2-5 | TRBV20-1 | . | TGCAGTGCTCGGGAGGGGGCGGGGGGCCGGGAGACCCAGTACTTC | CSAREGAGGRETQYF
. | TRBJ2-7 | TRBV11-2 | . | TGTGCCGGCAGATCGGGGCGGGACTCCTACGAGCAGTACTTC | CAGRSGRDSYEQYF
. | TRBJ2-2 | TRBV5-1 | . | TGCGCCAGCAAACCCCCTGCTGGGGTAGGACGGGCGCACACCGGGGAGCTGTTTTTT | CASKPPAGVGRAHTGELFF
. | TRBJ1-2 | TRBV7-9 | TRBD1 | TGTGCCAGCAGCCGTGGACAGGATTGGGATGGCTACACCTTC | CASSRGQDWDGYTF
. | TRBJ1-2 | TRBV4-1 | TRBD1 | TGCGCCAGCAGCCAAGATCATATGCAGGGGGCGCGAGATGGCTACACCTTC | CASSQDHMQGARDGYTF
few | TRBJ1-2 | TRBV19 | TRBD1 | TGTGCCAGTATTGGGGCGACAGGGGGCTACTATGGCTACACCTTC | CASIGATGGYYGYTF
. | TRBJ2-7 | TRBV7-3 | . | TGTGCCAGCAGCTTTCAGGGTCCAACCTACGAGCAGTACTTC | CASSFQGPTYEQYF
many | TRBJ2-7 | TRBV2 | . | TGTGCCAGCAGTGATCGGAACGAGCAGTACTTC | CASSDRNEQYF
few | TRBJ1-5 | TRBV20-1 | TRBD1 | TGCAGTGCTAGAGATGGACAGGGGGGGAGGAATCAGCCCCAGCATTTT | CSARDGQGGRNQPQHF
many | TRBJ2-5 | TRBV27 | TRBD2 | TGTGCCAGCAGTTCCCTCACAGCGGGGGGGCCAGGAGAGACCCAGTACTTC | CASSSLTAGGPGETQYF
. | TRBJ1-5 | TRBV19 | . | TGTGCCAGTAGTATAGATTGGCGTTACCCCCAGCATTTT | CASSIDWRYPQHF
. | TRBJ1-1 | TRBV9 | . | TGTGCCAGCAGCGTAGACCGGGGTTTAACTGAAGCTTTCTTT | CASSVDRGLTEAFF
. | TRBJ2-1 | TRBV7-8 | . | TGTGCCAGCAGCACGAGGACGGTCAATGAGCAGTTCTTC | CASSTRTVNEQFF
few | TRBJ1-1 | TRBV20-1 | . | TGCAGTGCTCGACTATTCAACACTGAAGCTTTCTTT | CSARLFNTEAFF
. | TRBJ1-2 | TRBV6-5 | TRBD1 | TGTGCCAGCAGTTACCGTGTGCAGGGGGACTATGGCTACACCTTC | CASSYRVQGDYGYTF
many | TRBJ2-7 | TRBV2 | . | TGTGCCAGTACGACGGAAATAAGCTACGAGCAGTACTTC | CASTTEISYEQYF
. | TRBJ1-2 | TRBV24-1 | TRBD1 | TGTGCCACCAGTGATGCTCCGGGACAGGGGGCGAGCTACACCTTC | CATSDAPGQGASYTF
. | TRBJ1-2 | TRBV20-1 | TRBD1 | TGCAGCATGAAAGGGGGCAAAGGCTACACCTTC | CSMKGGKGYTF
. | TRBJ2-7 | TRBV25-1 | TRBD1 | TGTGCCAGCTCACCAAGGGACAGGCCACGCGAGCAGTACTTC | CASSPRDRPREQYF
few | TRBJ1-5 | TRBV6-5 | . | TGTGCCAGCAGTTCGAGGGAGAGTCAGCCCCAGCATTTT | CASSSRESQPQHF
. | TRBJ1-3 | TRBV29-1 | . | TGCAGCGTTGTCCGGCCTCTAAACACCATATATTTT | CSVVRPLNTIYF
. | TRBJ1-1 | TRBV2 | . | TGTGCCAGCATTTGGCGGGTAACGAACACTGAAGCTTTCTTT | CASIWRVTNTEAFF
. | TRBJ2-7 | TRBV7-2 | . | TGTGCCAGCAGCCAAGGGCTAGCGTACGAGCAGTACTTC | CASSQGLAYEQYF
. | TRBJ2-2 | TRBV29-1 | . | TGCAGCGTCCCCCGAGGGACCGGGGAGCTGTTTTTT | CSVPRGTGELFF
. | TRBJ2-6 | TRBV24-1 | . | TGTGCCACCAGCCCGCGGGGTACGGGGGCCAACGTCCTGACTTTC | CATSPRGTGANVLTF
many | TRBJ1-1 | TRBV7-8 | . | TGTGCCAGCAGCATCTGGGGGCCTAGGGACACTGAAGCTTTCTTT | CASSIWGPRDTEAFF
few | TRBJ2-5 | TRBV20-1 | . | TGCAGTGCTAGTTTTAGGGGGGGCCTTGAAGAGACCCAGTACTTC | CSASFRGGLEETQYF